The 31 T cell receptor beta chains given below trace back to one sample, sequenced in a study of blood T cell repertoires in COVID-19 (dated by TCRdb to 2020 to 2021). The library was produced with the immunoSEQ multiplex PCR assay. In its TCRdb copy, this immuneACCESS table keeps in-frame sequences only and misses some clones. Where compared with another copy, unresolved V genes explain less than half of these, and the others have no known cause. This sample gives around 200,000 clones in total; 85% to 90% of them show up just once. The top ten clonotypes cover roughly 0.6% of the sample. The specimen sequenced was peripheral blood. These receptors were collected from a man in his forties or fifties with acute or convalescent COVID-19.

This clone occurred a few times. Within the sample, other DNA sequences also encode this same CDR3. This chain links TRBV28 with TRBJ1-5, with TRBD1 matching over 9 bases. Germline V gene sequence: CDR1 MDHEN, CDR2 SYDVKM. Unmatched junction bases numbered 1, after V lost 3 bases and J lost 4 bases. The CDR3 extends over 14 amino acids. The CDR3 spells CASSLGQGNQPQHF. The CDR3 bases are TGTGCCAGCAGTTTGGGACAGGGTAATCAGCCCCAGCATTTT.

The genes are TRBV4-2 and TRBJ2-2; 9 bases fit TRBD2. V shed 4 bases, J shed 0 bases, and the junction held 12 bases outside the gene matches. CDR3 length: 19 residues. Germline-derived CDR1 and CDR2 are LGHNA and YNFKEQ. This chain's CDR3 is CASSPLWRGGSSNTGELFF. CDR3 DNA: TGTGCCAGCAGCCCTCTATGGCGGGGGGGTTCGTCGAACACCGGGGAGCTGTTTTTT.

The CDR3 DNA sequence: TGCGCCAGCAGCCCCAATTTGGCTTCACCCCTCCACTTT. It is translated as CASSPNLASPLHF. The chain has TRBV4-1 and TRBJ1-6; D ambiguous. The CDR3 runs to 13 residues. V was clipped by 4 bases and J by 9 bases, with 10 bases between them. Germline V CDR1 and CDR2: MGHRA, YSYEKL.

The rearrangement uses TRBV10-2 and TRBJ1-2; a weak D match, TRBD1 (5 bases). Per the germline V gene, CDR1 is WSHSY and CDR2 is SAAADI. The CDR3 sequence is 13 residues long. V gave up 8 bases and J gave up 4 bases, with 14 bases separating them. CDR3 sequence reads: CASGEGAGYGYTF. The CDR3 region has the DNA TGCGCCAGCGGCGAAGGGGCCGGCTATGGCTACACCTTC.

The chain links TRBV2 to TRBJ2-3; D perhaps matches TRBD1 (5 bases). This CDR3 contains 16 residues. Germline lookup yields CDR1 SNHLY and CDR2 FYNNEI. The V gene lost 2 bases and the J gene lost 0 bases, with 12 bases spanning the gap. CDR3 amino acids: CASSESQATSTDTQYF. Written as DNA, the CDR3 is TGTGCCAGCAGTGAATCACAGGCCACTAGCACAGATACGCAGTATTTT.

The CDR3 nucleotides are TGCGCCAGCAGCCAACCCCCACTACAACGGGGGGCACATGAGAAAGAGACCCAGTACTTC. It encodes CASSQPPLQRGAHEKETQYF. The chain combines TRBV4-1 with TRBJ2-5; tentatively, D is TRBD2 (7 bases). This CDR3 region has 20 residues. Deletions cut 2 bases from V and 3 bases from J, with 28 bases between. Looked up from germline, CDR1 is MGHRA and CDR2 is YSYEKL.

J is TRBJ2-1 and V is TRBV4-1; the D is unclear. Germline CDR1 reads MGHRA; CDR2 reads YSYEKL. The CDR3 extends over 14 amino acids. V was clipped by 1 base and J by 4 bases, with 8 bases between them. The CDR3: CASSQVSEYNEQFF. The CDR3 region has the DNA TGCGCCAGCAGCCAAGTGTCAGAATACAATGAGCAGTTCTTC.

The genes are TRBV5-1 and TRBJ2-7, with 9 bases that match TRBD1. Germline CDR1 reads SGHRS; CDR2 reads YFSETQ. With V trimmed by 4 bases and J by 5 bases, 7 bases remained unmatched. The length of the CDR3 is 14 residues. The chain's CDR3 is CASSGGQGRDEQYF. DNA for the CDR3: TGCGCCAGCAGCGGGGGACAGGGTCGGGACGAGCAGTACTTC.

The count of this clone is one. The rearrangement links TRBV4-1 to TRBJ2-1; 8 positions agree with TRBD2. The length of the CDR3 is 17 residues. After removal of 1 base from V and 2 bases from J, the junction contained 7 bases not matched to a gene. The germline V gene has CDR1 MGHRA and CDR2 YSYEKL. CDR3 coding DNA: TGCGCCAGCAGCCAAGGACTAGCGTTACCCGCCTACAATGAGCAGTTCTTC. Translating gives CASSQGLALPAYNEQFF.

The V gene is TRBV29-1, the J gene TRBJ2-1, with a possible D match to TRBD2 (5 bases). This CDR3 contains 12 residues. The V and J ends lost 2 bases and 6 bases respectively, with 8 bases between them. Germline V gene sequence: CDR1 SQVTM, CDR2 ANQGSEA. The CDR3 sequence is CSVESRANEQFF. CDR3 DNA sequence: TGCAGCGTTGAATCGCGGGCCAATGAGCAGTTCTTC.

The J gene is TRBJ2-3, the V gene TRBV13, with 7 nucleotides matching TRBD1. The germline gives CDR1 PRHDT, CDR2 FYEKMQ (reference sequence). J lost 3 bases, V lost 0 bases, and 6 bases had no gene match. CDR3 length equals 16 residues. As DNA, the CDR3 is TGTGCCAGCAGCTTAGGCGTACAGGGGTGGACAGATACGCAGTATTTT. Protein sequence: CASSLGVQGWTDTQYF.

The chain carries TRBV7-2 and TRBJ2-3; 11 nucleotides align to TRBD2. V lost 2 bases to trimming and J lost 4 bases; unmatched junction nucleotides: 5. The germline CDR1 and CDR2 sequences are SGHTA and FQGNSA. The CDR3 is 16 amino acids. The DNA of the CDR3 is TGTGCCAGCAGCTTAAATAGCGGGGGGGTCGCAGATACGCAGTATTTT. Encoded protein: CASSLNSGGVADTQYF.

J is TRBJ2-2 and V is TRBV6-1; unclear D gene. CDR3 length: 14 residues. CDR1 and CDR2 (germline): MNHNS, SASEGT. V dropped 2 bases and J dropped 1 base, with 5 bases sitting between them. The CDR3 DNA sequence: TGTGCCAGCAGTGAATATCTGAACACCGGGGAGCTGTTTTTT. Residues: CASSEYLNTGELFF.

The gene calls are TRBV6-5 and TRBJ2-5; D may be TRBD1 (7 bases). The CDR3 has 13 residues. The V end was cut by 5 bases, the J end by 9 bases, with 16 bases between. Germline-derived CDR1 and CDR2 are MNHEY and SVGAGI. CDR3: CASSLAGGLAQYF. In DNA, the CDR3 is TGTGCCAGCAGTCTGGCAGGGGGGTTGGCCCAGTACTTC.

Only a few counts were recorded for this clone. The chain is built from TRBV7-2 and TRBJ2-3; D is uncertain. Trimming took 3 bases from V and 0 from J, leaving 10 bases between them. Germline V gives CDR1 SGHTA, CDR2 FQGNSA. The CDR3 is made up of 15 amino acids. The CDR3 region has the DNA TGTGCCAGCAGCTTTTTCTCGCGTAGCACAGATACGCAGTATTTT. Amino acids: CASSFFSRSTDTQYF.

The V call is TRBV4-2, the J call TRBJ2-3; 9 bases are a match to TRBD2. The junction had 7 bases not matched to a gene; V was cut back by 2 bases and J by 7 bases. This CDR3 contains 15 residues. CDR1 is LGHNA and CDR2 is YNFKEQ in the germline V gene. This chain's CDR3 is CASSQKPSGINTQYF. DNA for the CDR3: TGTGCCAGCAGCCAAAAGCCTAGCGGGATAAATACGCAGTATTTT.

This chain's CDR3 is CASSPLTGTDGYTF. The CDR3 nucleotides read TGTGCCAGCTCCCCTTTGACAGGGACGGATGGCTACACCTTC. V and J are TRBV18 and TRBJ1-2; 7 bases fit TRBD1. This CDR3 region has 14 residues. The germline V gene encodes CDR1 KGHSH and CDR2 LQKENI. V was clipped by 6 bases and J by 6 bases; unmatched bases: 10.

The gene calls are TRBV7-9 and TRBJ1-6; 11 bases are shared with TRBD1. The V and J ends lost 3 bases and 7 bases, in that order; junction bases with no gene match: 5. This CDR3 has 16 amino acids. Germline values: CDR1 SEHNR, CDR2 FQNEAQ (reference sequence). DNA of the CDR3: TGTGCCAGCAGCTTGGACAGGGGGCGACGAAATTCACCCCTCCACTTT. This gives the protein CASSLDRGRRNSPLHF.

The gene calls are TRBV7-2 and TRBJ2-6; maybe TRBD1 (5 bases). The CDR3 has 15 amino acids. V dropped 5 bases and J dropped 0 bases, with 8 bases sitting between them. Germline-derived CDR1 and CDR2 are SGHTA and FQGNSA. CDR3 residues: CASSTQVSGANVLTF. The DNA for the CDR3 is TGTGCCAGCAGCACACAGGTCTCTGGGGCCAACGTCCTGACTTTC.

This sequence joins TRBV6-5 and TRBJ1-6, with a tentative D call TRBD1 (5 bases). Looked up from germline, CDR1 is MNHEY and CDR2 is SVGAGI. Trimming removed 5 bases from V and 5 bases from J, with 13 bases in between. This CDR3 is 15 amino acids long. The CDR3 nucleotides read TGTGCCAGCAGTAGAACGGGACTCAATAATTCACCCCTCCACTTT. Translation: CASSRTGLNNSPLHF.

This chain joins TRBV7-3 and TRBJ2-2; D gene uncertain. Germline V gene lookup returns CDR1 SGHTA and CDR2 FQGTGA. The CDR3 is 13 residues long. V was trimmed by 5 bases and J by 2 bases, leaving 6 bases between them. In DNA, the CDR3 is TGTGCCAGCAGCCTTACAAACACCGGGGAGCTGTTTTTT. It codes for CASSLTNTGELFF. The full variable domain, its missing parts supplied by reference TRBV7-3 and TRBJ2-2, is GAGVSQTPSNKVTEKGKYVELRCDPISGHTALYWYRQSLGQGPEFLIYFQGTGAADDSGLPNDRFFAVRPEGSVSTLKIQRTERGDSAVYLCASSLTNTGELFFGEGSRLTVL.

The genes are TRBV28 and TRBJ1-4, with TRBD1 as a possible D gene (5 bases). V was trimmed by 3 bases and J by 8 bases, leaving 13 bases between them. Germline lookup yields CDR1 MDHEN and CDR2 SYDVKM. The CDR3 totals 14 residues. The chain's CDR3 is CASSFGQGREKLFF. CDR3 coding DNA: TGTGCCAGCAGTTTTGGTCAGGGTCGAGAAAAACTGTTTTTT.

The chain combines TRBV19 with TRBJ1-2; tentatively, D is TRBD1 (5 bases). The V and J ends lost 4 bases and 0 bases respectively, with 9 bases between them. Germline CDR1 and CDR2: LNHDA and SQIVND (reference sequence). This CDR3 region has 14 residues. The CDR3 sequence: CASSKGRTNYGYTF. CDR3 nucleotides: TGTGCCAGTAGTAAGGGGAGGACTAACTATGGCTACACCTTC.

The chain is built from TRBV10-2 and TRBJ2-7, with D maybe TRBD1 (6 bases). This CDR3 spans 15 amino acids. Germline CDR1 is WSHSY and CDR2 is SAAADI. V dropped 3 bases and J dropped 2 bases, with 14 bases sitting between them. The CDR3 DNA follows: TGCGCCAGCAGTGATGTCAGGACAGCAACCTACGAGCAGTACTTC. It yields the protein CASSDVRTATYEQYF.

This clone has just one count. The J gene is TRBJ1-1, the V gene TRBV28; D is possibly TRBD1 (5 bases). CDR1 is MDHEN, CDR2 SYDVKM, per germline. V was clipped by 6 bases and J by 0 bases, with 26 bases between them. This CDR3 spans 19 amino acids. In DNA, the CDR3 is TGTGCCAGCAGCCGACGATCCCCGGGGCGGGGCGATATGAACACTGAAGCTTTCTTT. It specifies CASSRRSPGRGDMNTEAFF.

In this sample, this clone turned up once. The V gene is TRBV27, the J gene TRBJ1-1; D not certain. Germline CDR1 MNHEY, CDR2 SMNVEV (reference sequence). V lost 4 bases and J lost 4, with 22 bases in between. The CDR3 loop spans 17 amino acids. The CDR3 protein is CASSSVQPKPEGTEAFF. The CDR3, as DNA: TGTGCCAGCAGTTCTGTACAGCCGAAGCCCGAAGGCACTGAAGCTTTCTTT.

The chain recombines TRBV2 with TRBJ1-5; D perhaps matches TRBD1 (5 bases). The germline gives CDR1 SNHLY, CDR2 FYNNEI. The CDR3 is made up of 13 amino acids. V shed 6 bases and J shed 2 bases, with 8 bases lying between them. In DNA form, the CDR3 reads TGTGCCAGCAGAGACAGTGGCAATCAGCCCCAGCATTTT. Residues: CASRDSGNQPQHF.

The chain couples TRBV2 to TRBJ2-3; weak D call: TRBD2 (5 bases). CDR1 is SNHLY, CDR2 FYNNEI, per germline. The V end was cut by 8 bases, the J end by 2 bases, with 17 bases between. The CDR3 is 15 amino acids. CDR3 amino acids: CASEGVGRFTDTQYF. DNA for the CDR3: TGTGCCAGCGAGGGTGTCGGGCGGTTCACAGATACGCAGTATTTT.

The chain has TRBV6-5 and TRBJ1-3; 7 bases match TRBD1. V shed 5 bases and J 6 bases; nucleotides not matched to a gene: 7. CDR3 length: 14 residues. Germline-derived CDR1 and CDR2 are MNHEY and SVGAGI. The CDR3 protein is CASSPRGQENTIYF. In nucleotides, the CDR3 is TGTGCCAGCAGTCCAAGGGGGCAGGAAAACACCATATATTTT.

The J gene is TRBJ2-7, the V gene TRBV28; D call uncertain. V was shortened by 5 bases and J by 2 bases, with 10 bases between the two germline ends. This CDR3 region has 13 residues. CDR1 is MDHEN, CDR2 SYDVKM, per germline. CDR3 DNA sequence: TGTGCCAGCAGTGATCTCGCGACCTACGAGCAGTACGTC. Translation: CASSDLATYEQYV.

The chain uses TRBV28 and TRBJ1-2, with TRBD1 matching over 10 bases. With V trimmed by 5 bases and J by 7 bases, 7 bases remained unmatched. This CDR3 spans 14 amino acids. Germline V lookup: CDR1 MDHEN, CDR2 SYDVKM. CDR3 DNA sequence: TGTGCCAGCAGTCCTGGGGACAGGGGACGTGGCTACACCTTC. Translating it yields CASSPGDRGRGYTF.